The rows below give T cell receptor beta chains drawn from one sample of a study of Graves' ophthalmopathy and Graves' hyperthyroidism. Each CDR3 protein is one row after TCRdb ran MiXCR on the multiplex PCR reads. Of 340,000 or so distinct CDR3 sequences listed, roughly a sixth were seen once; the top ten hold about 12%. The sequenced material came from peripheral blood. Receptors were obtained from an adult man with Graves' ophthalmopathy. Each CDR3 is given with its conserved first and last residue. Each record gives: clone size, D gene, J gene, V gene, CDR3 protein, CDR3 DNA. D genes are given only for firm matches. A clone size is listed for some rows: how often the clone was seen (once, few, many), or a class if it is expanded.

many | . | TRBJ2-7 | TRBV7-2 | CASSLAGPTSYEQYF | TGTGCCAGCAGCTTAGCCGGGCCGACCTCCTACGAGCAGTACTTC
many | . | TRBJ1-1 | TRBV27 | CASSLPGLKAFF | TGTGCCAGCAGTTTACCGGGCCTAAAAGCTTTCTTT
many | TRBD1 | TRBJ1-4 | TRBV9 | CASSPEPGQANEKLFF | TGTGCCAGCAGCCCCGAGCCGGGACAGGCTAATGAAAAACTGTTTTTT
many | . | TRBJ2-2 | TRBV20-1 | CSARREYITGELFF | TGCAGTGCTAGACGGGAGTATATCACCGGGGAGCTGTTTTTT
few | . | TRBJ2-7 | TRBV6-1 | CASSESGISYEQYF | TGTGCCAGCAGTGAATCCGGGATATCCTACGAGCAGTACTTC
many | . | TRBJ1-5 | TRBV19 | CASSSTSNQPQHF | TGTGCCAGTAGCTCGACTAGCAATCAGCCCCAGCATTTT
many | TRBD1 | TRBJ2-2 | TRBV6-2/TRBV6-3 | CASSYSTGAGELFF | TGTGCCAGCAGTTACTCGACAGGGGCCGGGGAGCTGTTTTTT
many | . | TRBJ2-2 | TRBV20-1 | CSAPDLASPGELFF | TGCAGTGCCCCGGACCTAGCGTCCCCCGGGGAGCTGTTTTTT
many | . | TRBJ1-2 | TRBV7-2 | CASSGGGRVTGYTF | TGTGCCAGCAGTGGGGGGGGCAGGGTGACTGGCTACACCTTC
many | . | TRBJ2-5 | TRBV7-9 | CASSPGVTQYF | TGTGCCAGCAGCCCCGGAGTGACCCAGTACTTC
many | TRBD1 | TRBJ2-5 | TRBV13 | CASSSWTGDQETQYF | TGTGCCAGCAGCTCTTGGACAGGGGACCAAGAGACCCAGTACTTC
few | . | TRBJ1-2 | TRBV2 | CASQLGATANYGYTF | TGTGCCAGCCAATTGGGGGCCACAGCTAACTATGGCTACACCTTC
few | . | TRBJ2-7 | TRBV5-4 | CASSLAGKPYEQYF | TGTGCCAGCAGCTTGGCAGGGAAGCCCTACGAGCAGTACTTC
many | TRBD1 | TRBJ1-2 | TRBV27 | CASSLYPSGQGTYGYTF | TGTGCCAGCAGTTTATACCCCTCGGGACAGGGTACCTATGGCTACACCTTC
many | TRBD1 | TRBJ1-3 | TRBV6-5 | CASSYPGTGDRNTIYF | TGTGCCAGCAGTTACCCAGGAACAGGGGATCGAAACACCATATATTTT
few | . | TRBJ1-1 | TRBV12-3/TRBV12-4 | CASRKSGRRAEAFF | TGTGCCAGCAGGAAGTCAGGCAGACGGGCTGAAGCTTTCTTT
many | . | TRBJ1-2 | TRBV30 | CAWSASSYGYTF | TGTGCCTGGAGTGCGAGTTCCTATGGCTACACCTTC
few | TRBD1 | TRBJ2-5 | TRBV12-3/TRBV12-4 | CASRWDREGTQYF | TGTGCCAGCAGATGGGACAGGGAGGGGACCCAGTACTTC
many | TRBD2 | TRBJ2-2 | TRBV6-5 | CASILGLAGGGGELFF | TGTGCCAGCATTCTGGGACTAGCGGGAGGGGGCGGGGAGCTGTTTTTT
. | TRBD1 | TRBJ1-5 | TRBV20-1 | CSAPLTGGSNQPQHF | TGCAGTGCCCCCCTGACAGGGGGAAGCAATCAGCCCCAGCATTTT
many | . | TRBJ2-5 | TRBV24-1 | CATRETQYF | TGTGCCACCCGAGAGACCCAGTACTTC
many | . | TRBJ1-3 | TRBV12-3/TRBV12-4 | CASSPKRWSSGNTIYF | TGTGCCAGCAGTCCCAAGAGGTGGAGCTCTGGAAACACCATATATTTT
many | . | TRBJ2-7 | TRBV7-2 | CASSLNLRSRGYF | TGTGCCAGCAGCTTAAATTTGCGGAGTAGAGGGTACTTC
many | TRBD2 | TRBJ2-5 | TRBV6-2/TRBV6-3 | CASSSGGAGTETQYF | TGTGCCAGCAGTTCCGGGGGGGCAGGGACAGAGACCCAGTACTTC
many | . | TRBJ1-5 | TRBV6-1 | CASSRSRHQPQHF | TGTGCCAGCAGTAGATCACGCCATCAGCCCCAGCATTTT
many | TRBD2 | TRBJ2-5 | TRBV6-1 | CASRRTSQEAQYF | TGTGCCAGCAGGAGGACTAGCCAAGAGGCCCAGTACTTC
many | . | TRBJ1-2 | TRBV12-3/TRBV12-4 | CASSGTPDGYTF | TGTGCCAGCAGCGGGACCCCGGACGGCTACACCTTC
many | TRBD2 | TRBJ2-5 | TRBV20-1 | CSARVGLAGGEVETQYF | TGCAGTGCTAGAGTCGGACTAGCGGGAGGTGAGGTGGAGACCCAGTACTTC
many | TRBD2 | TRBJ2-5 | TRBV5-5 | CASSWGAGEETQYF | TGTGCCAGCAGCTGGGGAGCGGGAGAAGAGACCCAGTACTTC
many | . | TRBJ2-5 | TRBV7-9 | CASSLVPRTEEETQYF | TGTGCCAGCAGCTTAGTACCCCGGACAGAAGAAGAGACCCAGTACTTC
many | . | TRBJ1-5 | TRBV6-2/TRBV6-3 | CASSYGSGSGQPQHF | TGTGCCAGCAGTTACGGCTCGGGGTCGGGACAGCCCCAGCATTTT
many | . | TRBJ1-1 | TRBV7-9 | CASSLEAAIEAFF | TGTGCCAGCAGCTTAGAGGCAGCTATTGAAGCTTTCTTT
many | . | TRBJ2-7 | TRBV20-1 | CSARGEYGGSIEQYF | TGCAGTGCTAGAGGGGAGTATGGGGGCAGCATCGAGCAGTACTTC
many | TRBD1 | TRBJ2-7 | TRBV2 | CASSGTGFEQYF | TGTGCCAGCAGTGGGACAGGGTTCGAGCAGTACTTC
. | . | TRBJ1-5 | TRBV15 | CATSEGHRQPQHF | TGTGCCACCAGCGAGGGTCATCGCCAGCCCCAGCATTTT
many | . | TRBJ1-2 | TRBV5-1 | CASSLGQVDYGYTF | TGCGCCAGCAGCTTGGGACAGGTGGACTATGGCTACACCTTC
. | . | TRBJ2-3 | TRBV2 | CTSMGPTQYF | TGTACCAGCATGGGGCCAACGCAGTATTTT
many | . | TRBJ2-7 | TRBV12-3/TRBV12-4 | CASSSGANYYEQYF | TGTGCCAGCAGTTCGGGAGCTAATTACTACGAGCAGTACTTC
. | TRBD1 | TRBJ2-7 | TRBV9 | CASSVGDREMVSYEQYF | TGTGCCAGCAGCGTAGGTGACAGGGAAATGGTCTCCTACGAGCAGTACTTC
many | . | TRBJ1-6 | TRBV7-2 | CASSYADSPLHF | TGTGCCAGCAGCTACGCCGATTCACCCCTCCACTTT
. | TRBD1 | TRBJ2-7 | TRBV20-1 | CSADGQGLTYEQYF | TGCAGTGCCGATGGACAGGGGTTAACCTACGAGCAGTACTTC
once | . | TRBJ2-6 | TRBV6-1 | CASASGDSGANVLTF | TGTGCCAGCGCATCGGGGGACTCTGGGGCCAACGTCCTGACTTTC
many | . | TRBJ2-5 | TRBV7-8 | CASSHPLGRETQYF | TGTGCCAGCAGCCACCCGTTAGGGCGAGAGACCCAGTACTTC
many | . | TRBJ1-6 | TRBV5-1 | CASSLSEGGSYNSPLHF | TGCGCCAGCAGCCTGAGCGAAGGAGGTTCCTATAATTCACCCCTCCACTTT
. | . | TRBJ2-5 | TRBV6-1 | CASGRQGLAGTQYF | TGTGCCAGCGGTAGACAGGGTCTTGCGGGGACCCAGTATTTC
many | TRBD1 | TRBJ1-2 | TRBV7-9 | CASSTLQGGSNYGYTF | TGTGCCAGCAGCACACTACAGGGGGGATCTAACTATGGCTACACCTTC
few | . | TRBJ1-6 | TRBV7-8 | CASSSGLAPSPLHF | TGTGCCAGCAGCTCGGGCCTCGCACCCTCACCCCTCCACTTT
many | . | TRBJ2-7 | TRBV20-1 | CSATTSERDYEQYF | TGCAGTGCTACAACAAGCGAGAGAGACTACGAGCAGTACTTC
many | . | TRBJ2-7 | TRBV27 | CASSLSLRSYEQYF | TGTGCCAGCAGTTTATCGCTGAGGTCCTACGAGCAGTACTTC
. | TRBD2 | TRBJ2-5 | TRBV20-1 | CSAIGGGLAAPETQYF | TGCAGCGCCATTGGCGGGGGACTAGCGGCCCCAGAGACCCAGTACTTC
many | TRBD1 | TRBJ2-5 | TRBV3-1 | CASSQDPPGGGETQYF | TGTGCCAGCAGCCAAGATCCCCCAGGGGGCGGTGAGACCCAGTACTTC
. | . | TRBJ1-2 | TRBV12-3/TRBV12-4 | CASSPSGNRVYGYTF | TGTGCCAGCAGTCCGTCAGGGAATCGGGTCTATGGCTACACCTTC
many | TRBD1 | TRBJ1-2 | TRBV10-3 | CAIRPGTGSSLYYGYTF | TGTGCCATCAGACCCGGGACAGGGTCTTCCCTTTACTATGGCTACACCTTC
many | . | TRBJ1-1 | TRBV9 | CASSVMEFTEAFF | TGTGCCAGCAGCGTAATGGAGTTCACTGAAGCTTTCTTT